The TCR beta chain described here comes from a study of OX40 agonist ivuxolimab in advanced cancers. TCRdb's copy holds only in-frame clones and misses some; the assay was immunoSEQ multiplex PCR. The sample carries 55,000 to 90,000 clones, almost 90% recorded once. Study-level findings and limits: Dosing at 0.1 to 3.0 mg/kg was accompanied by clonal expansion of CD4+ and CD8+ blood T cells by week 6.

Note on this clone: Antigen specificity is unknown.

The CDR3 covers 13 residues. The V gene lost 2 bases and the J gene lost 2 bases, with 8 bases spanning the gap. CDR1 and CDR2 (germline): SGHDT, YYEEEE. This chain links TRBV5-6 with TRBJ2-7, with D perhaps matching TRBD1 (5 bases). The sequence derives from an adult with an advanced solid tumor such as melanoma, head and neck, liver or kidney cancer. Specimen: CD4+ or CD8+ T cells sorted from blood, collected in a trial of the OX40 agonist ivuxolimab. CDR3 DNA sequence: TGTGCCAGCAGCTTCCAGGGCCCCTACGAGCAGTACTTC. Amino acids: CASSFQGPYEQYF.